This T cell receptor (beta chain) was obtained from a study of blood T cell repertoires in COVID-19. Study information: Whether acute or convalescent, the COVID-19 samples came from the United States, Italy and Spain.

V shed 4 bases and J 2 bases; nucleotides not matched to a gene: 9. The CDR3 totals 15 residues. Germline CDR1 is SGHRS and CDR2 is YFSETQ. Here immunoSEQ multiplex PCR was the method, and the copy in TCRdb shows in-frame clones only, minus some. The sample consists of roughly 60,000 clones, roughly 83% of them appearing once. The material sequenced was peripheral blood. The receptor comes from a man aged 50-59 years with COVID-19, enrolled during active disease. The chain employs TRBV5-1 and TRBJ2-7, with 7 positions matching TRBD1. Here the CDR3 reads CASSTTGSGTYEQYF. Here the CDR3 DNA reads TGCGCCAGCAGCACGACAGGGTCTGGAACCTACGAGCAGTACTTC.